These 21 T cell receptor beta chains share one sample of origin, sequenced in a study of shared clonotypes between healthy human individuals. Assay: immunoSEQ multiplex PCR; the TCRdb copy retains only in-frame clones and omits some. The repertoire consists of about 1 million clones, with around 74% occurring once and the leading ten covering roughly 1.4%. The sample was memory CD4+ T cells sorted from blood. Specified subset: CD45RA-negative fraction. The receptor source for this set is a man between 18 and 29 years old in good health.

The genes are TRBV5-1 and TRBJ1-5, with 7 bases identical to TRBD1. In germline, CDR1 is SGHRS, CDR2 YFSETQ. J was trimmed by 0 bases and V by 4 bases; bases with no gene match: 4. There are 15 residues in the CDR3. CDR3 in DNA: TGCGCCAGCAGCCCGACAGGGAATAGCAATCAGCCCCAGCATTTT. Residues: CASSPTGNSNQPQHF.

The CDR3 loop reads CASSLATGQDTQYF. The CDR3 DNA reads TGCGCCAGCAGCTTGGCGACAGGACAAGATACGCAGTATTTT. The chain recombines TRBV5-1 with TRBJ2-3, with D possibly TRBD1 on 6 matching bases. Trimming pared 0 bases from V and 5 bases from J, leaving 10 bases between. The CDR3 runs 14 residues. Germline loops: CDR1 SGHRS, CDR2 YFSETQ. Filled out from reference TRBV5-1 and TRBJ2-3, the complete variable domain reads KAGVTQTPRYLIKTRGQQVTLSCSPISGHRSVSWYQQTPGQGLQFLFEYFSETQRNKGNFPGRFSGRQFSNSRSEMNVSTLELGDSALYLCASSLATGQDTQYFGPGTRLTVL.

The rearrangement joins TRBV19 to TRBJ2-3, with D perhaps being TRBD1 or TRBD2 (5 bases each). V was clipped by 5 bases and J by 5 bases, with 14 bases between them. Germline assignment: CDR1 LNHDA and CDR2 SQIVND (reference sequence). This CDR3 is 14 amino acids long. CDR3 protein: CASSGNMGVDTQYF. Here the CDR3 DNA reads TGTGCCAGTAGTGGAAACATGGGGGTAGATACGCAGTATTTT.

The sample holds a few counts of this clone. This chain connects TRBV2 to TRBJ1-2, with TRBD1 identical over 7 bases. CDR3 size: 13 residues. The germline CDR1 and CDR2 sequences are SNHLY and FYNNEI. J gave up 8 bases and V 2 bases, and 5 bases lay outside the gene matches. Here the CDR3 DNA reads TGTGCCAGCAGTGAATGGACAGGAGAAGGCTACACCTTC. This sequence encodes CASSEWTGEGYTF.

This clone was observed a single time. This rearrangement joins TRBV6-5 to TRBJ2-7; tentatively, D is TRBD2 (7 bases). V lost 7 bases, J lost 2 bases, and 18 bases lay in between. The CDR3 extends over 15 amino acids. Germline loops: CDR1 MNHEY, CDR2 SVGAGI. In DNA form, the CDR3 reads TGTGCCAGCACTTTATACTCGGGGGGCACCTACGAGCAGTACTTC. As protein: CASTLYSGGTYEQYF.

The chain carries TRBV5-1 and TRBJ1-5; weak D call: TRBD1 (5 bases). This CDR3 has 16 amino acids. CDR1 and CDR2 from the germline V gene are SGHRS and YFSETQ. The ends were cut back, 0 bases at V and 4 bases at J, with 14 bases in the middle. As DNA, the CDR3 is TGCGCCAGCAGCTTGGGGCCCGACAGTTCTAATCAGCCCCAGCATTTT. As protein: CASSLGPDSSNQPQHF.

The chain couples TRBV5-1 to TRBJ2-1; perhaps TRBD1 as D (5 bases). In germline, CDR1 is SGHRS, CDR2 YFSETQ. This CDR3 spans 15 amino acids. With 4 bases removed from V and 0 bases from J, the gap between germline ends came to 11 bases. DNA of the CDR3: TGCGCCAGCAGCATTCAGGGTCCCTCCTACAATGAGCAGTTCTTC. It yields the protein CASSIQGPSYNEQFF.

This clone was observed once. A much larger clone differs by one base, so this may be a read error. Other DNA sequences within the sample encode an identical CDR3. This chain links TRBV5-4 with TRBJ2-1; 7 positions match TRBD2. The CDR3 loop spans 15 amino acids. The trim removed 4 bases at V and 0 bases at J, leaving 4 bases unmatched. Germline CDR1 and CDR2: SGHNT and YYREEE (reference sequence). The CDR3 bases are TGTGCCAGCAGCCTAGCGGCTAGCTCCTACAATGAGCAGTTCTTC. This encodes CASSLAASSYNEQFF.

This clone appeared a few times. The V and J genes are TRBV21-1 and TRBJ2-4; the tabulated D call, TRBD1, remains unverified against the DNA. TRBV21-1 is a known pseudogene. This CDR3 spans 16 amino acids. The CDR3 region is CASSTDDRLAKNIQYF. CDR3 DNA: TGTGCCAGCAGCACTGATGACAGACTAGCCAAAAACATTCAGTACTTC.

Remarks on this clone: The junction differs from germline at one of its ends, possibly a read error. The chain is built from TRBV27 and TRBJ2-7, with 9 bases aligning to TRBD1. The CDR3 is 17 residues long. Germline CDR1 MNHEY, CDR2 SMNVEV (reference sequence). CDR3: CLLQQGAKGSVTYEQYF. For the CDR3, the DNA is TGCCTTCTACAACAGGGGGCGAAAGGTTCTGTAACCTACGAGCAGTACTTC.

The chain joins TRBV7-8 to TRBJ1-1; D uncertain. This CDR3 has 12 residues. Germline assignment: CDR1 SGHVS and CDR2 FQNEAQ. V lost 1 base and J lost 10, with 10 bases in between. CDR3 amino acids: CASSLGGRSAFF. The CDR3 coding sequence is TGTGCCAGCAGCTTAGGCGGCAGATCAGCTTTCTTT.

The chain combines TRBV2 with TRBJ2-5; 10 bases match TRBD2. J was trimmed by 4 bases and V by 5 bases; bases with no gene match: 7. Germline CDR1 and CDR2: SNHLY and FYNNEI. The CDR3 length is 15 residues. The CDR3 loop reads CASSYSGGTPETQYF. The CDR3 region has the DNA TGTGCCAGCAGTTATAGCGGGGGGACCCCAGAGACCCAGTACTTC. Looking up the rest from reference TRBV2 and TRBJ2-5 gives the full variable domain: EPEVTQTPSHQVTQMGQEVILRCVPISNHLYFYWYRQILGQKVEFLVSFYNNEISEKSEIFDDQFSVERPDGSNFTLKIRSTKLEDSAMYFCASSYSGGTPETQYFGPGTRLLVL.

This clone was seen a handful of times. The chain is built from TRBV5-1 and TRBJ2-7; 8 nucleotides agree with TRBD1. V shed 7 bases, J shed 5 bases, and the junction held 8 bases outside the gene matches. CDR1 and CDR2 (germline): SGHRS, YFSETQ. The CDR3 sequence is 13 residues long. Written as DNA, the CDR3 is TGCGCCAGCGGCGGACAGGGTATGCACGAGCAGTACTTC. Residues: CASGGQGMHEQYF.

The chain recombines TRBV29-1 with TRBJ1-1; 7 positions match TRBD1. CDR3 length: 15 amino acids. Germline V lookup: CDR1 SQVTM, CDR2 ANQGSEA. V lost 7 bases to trimming and J lost 3 bases; unmatched junction nucleotides: 14. Here the CDR3 reads CSAGRDSQFYTEAFF. CDR3 DNA: TGCAGCGCAGGCCGGGACAGTCAATTTTACACTGAAGCTTTCTTT.

This chain connects TRBV5-1 to TRBJ2-7; 7 bases line up with TRBD1. The V and J ends lost 6 bases and 3 bases, in that order; junction bases with no gene match: 9. This CDR3 contains 14 residues. The germline V gene has CDR1 SGHRS and CDR2 YFSETQ. This chain's CDR3 is CASIQGNRGYEQYF. In DNA form, the CDR3 reads TGCGCCAGCATCCAGGGGAACAGGGGCTACGAGCAGTACTTC.

This chain links TRBV28 with TRBJ1-1; D might be TRBD1 (5 bases). The CDR3 totals 13 residues. Deletions cut 4 bases from V and 8 bases from J, with 14 bases between. Germline V CDR1 and CDR2: MDHEN, SYDVKM. The CDR3 sequence: CASSSHQGWEAFF. CDR3 bases: TGTGCCAGCAGTTCACACCAGGGTTGGGAAGCTTTCTTT.

CDR3 protein: CASSFRTSGDIGTDTQYF. The CDR3 nucleotides read TGTGCCAGCAGCTTCAGAACTAGCGGGGATATTGGAACAGATACGCAGTATTTT. This chain joins TRBV7-2 and TRBJ2-3; 10 bases are a match to TRBD2. CDR1 is SGHTA, CDR2 FQGNSA, per germline. The CDR3 has 18 residues. Trimming at V came to 3 bases and at J to 3 bases, leaving 12 bases not matched to a gene.

The gene calls are TRBV7-2 and TRBJ2-1, with 11 bases matching TRBD2. CDR1 SGHTA and CDR2 FQGNSA come from the germline V gene. Trimming cost V 3 bases and J 9 bases; bases outside gene matches: 4. The CDR3 runs 14 residues. The CDR3 DNA reads TGTGCCAGCAGCTTCCTAGCGGGAGGAAGTGAGCAGTTCTTC. Its protein product is CASSFLAGGSEQFF.

V usage is TRBV28 and J usage is TRBJ1-2, with 7 bases lining up with TRBD1. The CDR3 contains 16 residues. Trimming at V came to 7 bases and at J to 8 bases, leaving 19 bases not matched to a gene. Looked up from germline, CDR1 is MDHEN and CDR2 is SYDVKM. In DNA, the CDR3 is TGTGCCAGCACCGGCGAGGAGCCGGGACAGCGTAGAGGCTACACCTTC. It is translated as CASTGEEPGQRRGYTF.

This rearrangement joins TRBV12-5 to TRBJ2-1; the D is unclear. V was shortened by 0 bases and J by 4 bases, with 16 bases between the two germline ends. The CDR3 spans 17 residues. Germline assignment: CDR1 LGHNT and CDR2 FRNRAP. DNA of the CDR3: TGTGCTAGTGGTTTGGTGTCGGGTCAGCAAAATTACAATGAGCAGTTCTTC. This encodes CASGLVSGQQNYNEQFF.

The rearrangement joins TRBV6-1 to TRBJ2-7; 8 bases fit TRBD1. The CDR3 spans 15 residues. The V gene end was trimmed by 6 bases and the J gene end by 7 bases; junction bases not matched to a gene: 14. Germline V CDR1 and CDR2: MNHNS, SASEGT. The chain's CDR3 is CASSSTIGQGREQYF. In nucleotides, the CDR3 is TGTGCCAGCAGCTCTACTATCGGACAGGGTCGGGAGCAGTACTTC.